A selection of T cell receptor beta chains follows, all from one sample in a study of T-cell memory formation after mild COVID-19. Each CDR3 protein is one row after TCRdb ran MiXCR on the 5' RACE reads. The sample lists some 160,000 distinct CDR3 sequences, roughly 28% seen once, with about 12% in the top ten. Sequencing used PBMCs or a T cell subset sorted from them (not recorded which). The receptors stem from an adult woman who had mild COVID-19 (a few samples of this study predate the infection). Cell type and time point are not known. CDR3s include the opening cysteine and the closing phenylalanine or tryptophan. A D gene is named only where the DNA matches it firmly. Clone sizes are given selectively: once, few, many, or a class where the clone is expanded.

- - TRBJ2-3 TRBV24-1 CATSEDGTDTQYF TGTGCCACCAGTGAGGACGGCACAGATACGCAGTATTTT
TRBD1 few TRBJ2-7 TRBV20-1 CSARDPSSGQGYYEQYF TGCAGTGCTAGAGATCCTAGTTCGGGACAGGGCTACTACGAGCAGTACTTC
- few TRBJ2-1 TRBV5-1 CASTPEGDSYNEQFF TGCGCCAGCACCCCTGAAGGTGACTCCTACAATGAGCAGTTCTTC
TRBD1 - TRBJ2-1 TRBV29-1 CSSGQGATDEQLF TGCAGTTCGGGACAGGGGGCGACTGATGAGCAGCTCTTC
- few TRBJ2-2 TRBV28 CASSLRTASGELFF TGTGCCAGCAGCCTGCGGACAGCTAGCGGGGAGCTGTTTTTT
- once TRBJ2-1 TRBV5-1 CASSPRGLHIHNEQFF TGCGCCAGCAGCCCCCGGGGACTCCATATCCACAATGAGCAGTTCTTC
TRBD2 - TRBJ2-7 TRBV9 CASSVAGTSSSYEQYF TGTGCCAGCAGCGTAGCCGGGACTAGTTCTTCCTACGAGCAGTACTTC
- few TRBJ1-2 TRBV7-2 CASSLGQESPYGYTF TGTGCCAGCAGCTTAGGACAGGAGTCTCCCTATGGCTACACCTTC
TRBD2 few TRBJ2-5 TRBV5-1 CASSLEGGRALETQYF TGCGCCAGCAGCTTGGAGGGCGGGAGGGCCTTAGAGACCCAGTACTTC
- - TRBJ1-5 TRBV9 CASSNTYSHQPQHF TGTGCCAGCAGCAACACCTACTCCCATCAGCCCCAGCATTTT
TRBD2 few TRBJ2-5 TRBV9 CASSPRLAGGQETQYF TGTGCCAGCAGCCCACGACTAGCGGGAGGACAAGAGACCCAGTACTTC
- once TRBJ2-3 TRBV20-1 CSAGNTGTDTQYF TGCAGTGCTGGTAACACAGGCACAGATACGCAGTATTTT
- few TRBJ2-7 TRBV6-5 CASSYSYRGSYEQYF TGTGCCAGCAGTTACTCGTACCGGGGTTCCTACGAGCAGTACTTC
TRBD2 few TRBJ2-1 TRBV5-1 CASSATSGGANEQFF TGCGCCAGCAGCGCTACTAGCGGGGGGGCCAATGAGCAGTTCTTC
- - TRBJ1-1 TRBV11-2 CASSLFAVNTEAFF TGTGCCAGCAGCTTATTTGCCGTCAACACTGAAGCTTTCTTT
TRBD2 - TRBJ2-7 TRBV6-2/TRBV6-3 CAGSGGLSSYEQYF TGTGCCGGTAGCGGGGGCCTAAGCTCCTACGAGCAGTACTTC
- - TRBJ2-1 TRBV19 CASSTGGSRSYNEQFF TGTGCCAGTAGTACCGGCGGAAGCCGCTCCTACAATGAGCAGTTCTTC
- few TRBJ2-1 TRBV29-1 CSVPGTASSYNEQFF TGCAGCGTTCCCGGCACCGCTAGCTCCTACAATGAGCAGTTCTTC
TRBD1 few TRBJ2-5 TRBV5-1 CASSPGTEGETQYF TGCGCCAGCAGCCCCGGGACAGAGGGGGAGACCCAGTACTTC
- - TRBJ2-7 TRBV4-1 CASSRGRGVYEQYF TGCGCCAGCAGCCGTGGCAGGGGTGTTTACGAGCAGTACTTC
- few TRBJ2-5 TRBV9 CASSVESVPRETQYF TGTGCCAGCAGCGTAGAAAGCGTACCCAGGGAGACCCAGTACTTC
- - TRBJ1-1 TRBV20-1 CSARIGGIGTEAFF TGCAGTGCTAGAATAGGAGGCATTGGCACTGAAGCTTTCTTT
- - TRBJ2-3 TRBV5-5 CASSIIDTQYF TGTGCCAGCAGCATTATAGATACGCAGTATTTT
- few TRBJ1-3 TRBV27 CASRPGGGGNTIYF TGTGCCAGCCGACCCGGGGGAGGTGGAAACACCATATATTTT
TRBD1 - TRBJ2-7 TRBV14 CASSQPLTWTGTHEQYF TGTGCCAGCAGCCAACCATTGACCTGGACAGGGACCCACGAGCAGTACTTC
TRBD1 few TRBJ1-1 TRBV20-1 CSARAGTGGGNTEAFF TGCAGTGCTAGGGCCGGGACAGGGGGTGGAAACACTGAAGCTTTCTTT